A single sample gave rise to the 7 T cell receptor beta chains below, sequenced in a study of CD8 T cells in Susac syndrome. RNA, at about 0.5 to 1 ug, was reverse transcribed with random hexamers. MiXCR, applied by TCRdb to the immunoSEQ multiplex PCR reads, yields one record per CDR3 protein. Of fewer than 300,000 distinct CDR3 sequences listed, approximately 85% were seen once; the top ten hold over 0.1%. The sequenced sample consisted of CD8+ T cells from PBMCs. These receptor sequences come from a human donor with multiple sclerosis.

This clonotype showed up just once. The chain recombines TRBV5-6 with TRBJ1-5; 8 nucleotides line up with TRBD1. Germline V gives CDR1 SGHDT, CDR2 YYEEEE. The CDR3 runs 14 residues. The junction had 2 bases not matched to a gene; V was cut back by 1 base and J by 5 bases. In DNA, the CDR3 is TGTGCCAGCAGCTTGAAGACAGGGGATCAGCCCCAGCATTTT. It codes for CASSLKTGDQPQHF.

In the case of this clonotype: Germline and junction disagree at one end, which may indicate a read error. The chain couples TRBV28 to TRBJ2-4; tentatively, D is TRBD1 (6 bases). This CDR3 contains 18 residues. The V gene's germline CDR1 is MDHEN and CDR2 SYDVKM. CDR3: CATITGPGIRRAKNIPYF. CDR3 bases: TGTGCCACCATAACAGGGCCGGGCATTCGGCGAGCCAAAAACATTCCGTACTTC.

CDR3 sequence reads: CASSQRDRAPLYGYTF. Written as DNA, the CDR3 is TGCGCCAGCAGCCAGAGGGACAGGGCCCCGCTCTATGGCTACACCTTC. The rearrangement links TRBV4-1 to TRBJ1-2; TRBD1 agrees at 9 bases. CDR1 and CDR2 from the germline V gene are MGHRA and YSYEKL. V was clipped by 3 bases and J by 4 bases; unmatched bases: 9. CDR3 length equals 16 residues.

This chain links TRBV27 with TRBJ2-2, with 14 bases lining up with TRBD2. There are 16 residues in the CDR3. J gave up 5 bases and V 5 bases, and 4 bases lay outside the gene matches. In germline, CDR1 is MNHEY, CDR2 SMNVEV (reference sequence). CDR3 region: CASSMGLAGVTGELFF. Here the CDR3 DNA reads TGTGCCAGCAGTATGGGACTAGCGGGAGTTACCGGGGAGCTGTTTTTT.

This chain links TRBV27 with TRBJ1-1; 9 nucleotides agree with TRBD1. The V gene's germline CDR1 is MNHEY and CDR2 SMNVEV (reference sequence). The length of the CDR3 is 15 residues. V lost 5 bases, J lost 4 bases, and 8 bases stayed unmatched. CDR3 in amino acids: CASSPIDRGVTEAFF. The CDR3 DNA follows: TGTGCCAGCAGTCCTATCGACAGGGGGGTCACTGAAGCTTTCTTT.

V and J are TRBV12-3 or TRBV12-4 and TRBJ2-1, with D unclear. The CDR3 spans 15 residues. V was cut by 4 bases and J by 0 bases, with 10 bases left in between. In DNA, the CDR3 is TGTGCCAGCAGTTCCGGTCTAGACTCCTACAATGAGCAGTTCTTC. This encodes CASSSGLDSYNEQFF.

The rearrangement joins TRBV7-8 to TRBJ2-1, with 8 bases that match TRBD2. Germline values: CDR1 SGHVS, CDR2 FQNEAQ. This CDR3 is 15 amino acids long. The V and J ends lost 4 bases and 5 bases, in that order; junction bases with no gene match: 7. This CDR3 reads CASSWSGSPHNEQFF. CDR3 bases: TGTGCCAGCAGCTGGAGCGGGAGCCCCCACAATGAGCAGTTCTTC. The full variable domain, with the rest looked up from reference TRBV7-8 and TRBJ2-1, is GAGVSQSPRYKVAKRGQDVALRCDPISGHVSLFWYQQALGQGPEFLTYFQNEAQLDKSGLPSDRFFAERPEGSVSTLKIQRTQQEDSAVYLCASSWSGSPHNEQFFGPGTRLTVL.